The T cell receptor beta chain described here comes from a study of blood T cells in healthy people across ages. Sample-barcoded 5' priming and a J-beta primer mix drove a second PCR of 7 to 11 cycles. TCRdb independently ran MiXCR on the 5' RACE reads; one entry per CDR3 protein. The data hold some 670,000 distinct CDR3 sequences, with more than 45% observed a single time. The study recruited healthy Caucasian donors from Russia who were aged roughly 6 to 95. Drawing of peripheral blood yielded ten milliliters from each donor. CDR1 is DFQATT, CDR2 SNEGSKA, per germline (reference sequence). Trimming removed 0 bases from V and 2 bases from J, with 7 bases in between. This CDR3 comprises 13 residues.

The sequencing input was blood. The sequence came from a woman older than 75 in good health. J is TRBJ1-2 and V is TRBV20-1; D gene unclear. CDR3 sequence (DNA): TGCAGTGCTAGAGATCCAGTGAACTATGGCTACACCTTC. Protein product: CSARDPVNYGYTF.